The 12 T cell receptor beta chains listed next were all sequenced from one sample in a study of breast tumors, draining lymph nodes, adjacent tissues. From the multiplex PCR reads, TCRdb called clonotypes with MiXCR, one entry per CDR3 protein. The profile shows some 52,000 distinct CDR3 sequences, roughly 39% of them singletons. Sequencing was performed on breast tumor tissue. The receptors were sampled from a female donor with breast cancer. Some clones in this sample may be carry-over from other donors' samples.

This clonotype appeared many times. The chain links TRBV6-1 to TRBJ2-1; D remains ambiguous. V dropped 3 bases and J dropped 5 bases, with 8 bases sitting between them. This CDR3 spans 13 amino acids. The germline gives CDR1 MNHNS, CDR2 SASEGT. CDR3 residues: CASSDQVHNEQFF. Here the CDR3 DNA reads TGTGCCAGCAGTGACCAGGTACACAATGAGCAGTTCTTC.

This chain links TRBV5-5 with TRBJ2-5; 8 bases fit TRBD1. Looked up from germline, CDR1 is SGHKS and CDR2 is YYEKEE (reference sequence). V lost 0 bases to trimming and J lost 3 bases; unmatched junction nucleotides: 1. This CDR3 comprises 14 residues. This chain's CDR3 is CASSLETGEETQYF. CDR3 in DNA: TGTGCCAGCAGCTTGGAGACAGGGGAAGAGACCCAGTACTTC.

The J gene is TRBJ2-7, the V gene TRBV20-1, with D possibly being TRBD2 (6 bases). The CDR3 is made up of 13 amino acids. Germline V gene lookup returns CDR1 DFQATT and CDR2 SNEGSKA (reference sequence). V gave up 6 bases and J gave up 3 bases, with 15 bases separating them. This chain's CDR3 is CSASGDGYYEQYF. The DNA of the CDR3 is TGCAGTGCATCGGGGGACGGATACTACGAGCAGTACTTC.

This chain joins TRBV20-1 and TRBJ1-2, with 7 bases that match TRBD1. This CDR3 spans 11 amino acids. The germline gives CDR1 DFQATT, CDR2 SNEGSKA (reference sequence). The junction had 0 bases not matched to a gene; V was cut back by 6 bases and J by 2 bases. The CDR3 spells CSAGQNYGYTF. In DNA form, the CDR3 reads TGCAGTGCGGGACAGAACTATGGCTACACCTTC.

As concerns this clonotype: The CDR3 does not end in the conserved phenylalanine or tryptophan, so this is likely a read error. Because the CDR3's place on the DNA is in doubt, the DNA is left out and the CDR3 is given as listed by TCRdb. The CDR3: CATSDYPGRVAYNEQTL. This chain joins TRBV24-1 and TRBJ2-1; the table's D call TRBD1 went unverified against the DNA. The germline gives CDR1 KGHDR, CDR2 SFDVKD. The CDR3 is 17 amino acids in total, end residues counted.

This clonotype was picked up many times. The V call is TRBV2, the J call TRBJ2-3; 11 nucleotides agree with TRBD2. Per germline, CDR1 SNHLY and CDR2 FYNNEI. The junction had 7 bases not matched to a gene; V was cut back by 6 bases and J by 5 bases. The CDR3 is made up of 15 amino acids. The CDR3 DNA follows: TGTGCCAGCAGGGCGTTAGCGGGAGGGGGAGATACGCAGTATTTT. It yields the protein CASRALAGGGDTQYF.

The chain joins TRBV7-9 to TRBJ2-3; 12 nucleotides line up with TRBD2. Germline V gene sequence: CDR1 SEHNR, CDR2 FQNEAQ (reference sequence). J lost 4 bases, V lost 5 bases, and 7 bases had no gene match. CDR3 length: 16 amino acids. CDR3 protein: CASSPLLAGGSDTQYF. CDR3 DNA: TGTGCCAGCAGCCCACTACTAGCGGGAGGTTCAGATACGCAGTATTTT. The full variable domain, in which reference TRBV7-9 and TRBJ2-3 provide the parts outside the CDR3, is DTGVSQNPRHKITKRGQNVTFRCDPISEHNRLYWYRQTLGQGPEFLTYFQNEAQLEKSRLLSDRFSAERPKGSFSTLEIQRTEQGDSAMYLCASSPLLAGGSDTQYFGPGTRLTVL.

The V and J genes are TRBV10-3 and TRBJ1-3; D gene uncertain. The CDR3 extends over 10 amino acids. Trimming cost V 9 bases and J 4 bases, with 4 bases left between them. Germline V lookup: CDR1 ENHRY, CDR2 SYGVKD. CDR3 bases: TGTGCCATAAGCGGAAACACCATATATTTT. This sequence encodes CAISGNTIYF.

In this sample, this clonotype turned up many times. J is TRBJ2-2 and V is TRBV12-3 or TRBV12-4, with 7 bases aligning to TRBD2. CDR3 length: 16 residues. The J segment lost 0 bases and the V segment lost 5 bases, leaving 6 bases of the junction unmatched. This chain's CDR3 is CASSPLSGANTGELFF. The CDR3 nucleotides are TGTGCCAGCAGTCCACTCAGCGGGGCGAACACCGGGGAGCTGTTTTTT.

This clonotype was seen a few times. The chain carries TRBV18 and TRBJ1-1; 9 bases are shared with TRBD1. V shed 5 bases, J shed 9 bases, and the junction held 4 bases outside the gene matches. CDR1 and CDR2 from the germline V gene are KGHSH and LQKENI. The CDR3 runs to 12 residues. The CDR3 nucleotides read TGTGCCAGCTCATCACAGGGGGCACAAGCTTTCTTT. This translates into CASSSQGAQAFF.

The table lists this clonotype with many counts. V and J are TRBV5-4 and TRBJ2-1; a weak D match, TRBD2 (6 bases). Germline CDR1 is SGHNT and CDR2 is YYREEE (reference sequence). V was pared by 4 bases and J by 5 bases, with 22 bases between. This CDR3 comprises 17 residues. This CDR3 reads CASSTPARRTIHNEQFF. CDR3 nucleotide sequence: TGTGCCAGCAGCACCCCGGCCCGTAGGACTATCCACAATGAGCAGTTCTTC.

This clonotype has ten or more counts. The CDR3 is CAGSGDSNQPQHF. The CDR3, as DNA: TGTGCCGGTTCAGGGGATAGCAATCAGCCCCAGCATTTT. The chain employs TRBV19 and TRBJ1-5; D may be TRBD1 (6 bases). Trimming took off 11 bases at V and 0 bases at J, with 11 bases between the two ends. CDR1 and CDR2 (germline): LNHDA, SQIVND (reference sequence). CDR3 length equals 13 residues.